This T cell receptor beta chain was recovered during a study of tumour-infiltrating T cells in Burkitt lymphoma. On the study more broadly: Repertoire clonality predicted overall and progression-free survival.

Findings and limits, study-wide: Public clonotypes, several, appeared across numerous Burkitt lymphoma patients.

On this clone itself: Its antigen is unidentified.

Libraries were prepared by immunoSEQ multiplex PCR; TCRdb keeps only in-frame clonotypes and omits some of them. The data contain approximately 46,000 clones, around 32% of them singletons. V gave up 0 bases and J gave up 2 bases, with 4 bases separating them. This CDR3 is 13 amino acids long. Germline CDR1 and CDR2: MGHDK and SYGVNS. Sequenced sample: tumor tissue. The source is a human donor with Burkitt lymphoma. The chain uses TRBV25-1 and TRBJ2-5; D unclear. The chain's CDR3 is CASSEYAQETQYF. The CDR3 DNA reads TGTGCCAGCAGTGAATACGCTCAAGAGACCCAGTACTTC.